The clone carrying this T cell receptor (beta chain) has a handful of counts. Its antigen is undetermined. The data belong to a study of identical twins. Study-level results: While abundant cord blood beta clonotypes carried fewer insertions, memory repertoires showed no such pattern. The models gave estimates that fell short of the out-of-frame TCR alpha sharing seen in monozygotic twins.

V was trimmed by 6 bases and J by 0 bases, leaving 12 bases between them. This CDR3 region has 15 residues. Germline V gene sequence: CDR1 PRHDT, CDR2 FYEKMQ (reference sequence). A universal primer site was incorporated via template switching, and the cDNA contained unique molecular identifiers. One entry per CDR3 protein, called by TCRdb with MiXCR from the 5' RACE reads. The table lists approximately 220,000 distinct CDR3 sequences, 6% to 8.5% of them singletons. The sample was also linked to a second study, of yellow fever vaccine responses in identical twins.

The clonotype originates from a woman younger than 35 in good health. Input material: CD8+ T cells sorted from blood. This sequence joins TRBV13 and TRBJ2-1; D is perhaps TRBD1 (5 bases). DNA of the CDR3: TGTGCCAGCAGTTTTCAGGGATTCTCCTACAATGAGCAGTTCTTC. Protein product: CASSFQGFSYNEQFF.